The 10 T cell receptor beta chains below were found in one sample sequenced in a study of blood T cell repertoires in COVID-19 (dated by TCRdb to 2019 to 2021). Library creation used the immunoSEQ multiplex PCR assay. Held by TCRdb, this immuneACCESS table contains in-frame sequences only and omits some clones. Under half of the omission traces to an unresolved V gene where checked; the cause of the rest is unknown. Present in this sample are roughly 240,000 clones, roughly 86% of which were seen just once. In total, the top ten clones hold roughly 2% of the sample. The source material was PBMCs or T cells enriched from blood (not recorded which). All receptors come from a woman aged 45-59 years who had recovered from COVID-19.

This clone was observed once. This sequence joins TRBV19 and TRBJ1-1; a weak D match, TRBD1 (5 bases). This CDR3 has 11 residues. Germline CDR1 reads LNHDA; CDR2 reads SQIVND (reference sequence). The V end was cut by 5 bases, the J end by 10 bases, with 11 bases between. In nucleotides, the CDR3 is TGTGCCAGTAGTTTCAGGGATAGAGCTTTCTTT. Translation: CASSFRDRAFF.

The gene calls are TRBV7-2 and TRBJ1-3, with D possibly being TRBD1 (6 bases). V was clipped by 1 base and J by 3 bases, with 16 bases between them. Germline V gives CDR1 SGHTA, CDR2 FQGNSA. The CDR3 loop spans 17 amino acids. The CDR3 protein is CASSLVPDSLFGNTIYF. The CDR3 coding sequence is TGTGCCAGCAGCTTAGTCCCGGACAGCCTTTTTGGAAACACCATATATTTT.

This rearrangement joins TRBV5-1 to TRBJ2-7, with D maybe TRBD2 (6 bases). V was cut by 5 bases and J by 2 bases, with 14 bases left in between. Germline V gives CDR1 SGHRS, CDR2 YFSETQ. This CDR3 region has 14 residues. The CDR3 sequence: CASRRIAAPYEQYF. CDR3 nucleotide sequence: TGCGCCAGCAGACGGATAGCGGCTCCCTACGAGCAGTACTTC. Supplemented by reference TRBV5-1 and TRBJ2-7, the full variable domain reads KAGVTQTPRYLIKTRGQQVTLSCSPISGHRSVSWYQQTPGQGLQFLFEYFSETQRNKGNFPGRFSGRQFSNSRSEMNVSTLELGDSALYLCASRRIAAPYEQYFGPGTRLTVT.

The CDR3: CASSYSDRGFGNTIYF. CDR3 bases: TGTGCCAGCAGTTACTCGGACAGGGGGTTTGGAAACACCATATATTTT. The rearrangement links TRBV6-6 to TRBJ1-3, with 10 bases that match TRBD1. Germline V gene data show CDR1 as MNHNY and CDR2 as SVGAGI (reference sequence). The CDR3 covers 16 residues. The V segment lost 0 bases and the J segment 3 bases; nucleotides outside the gene matches: 2.

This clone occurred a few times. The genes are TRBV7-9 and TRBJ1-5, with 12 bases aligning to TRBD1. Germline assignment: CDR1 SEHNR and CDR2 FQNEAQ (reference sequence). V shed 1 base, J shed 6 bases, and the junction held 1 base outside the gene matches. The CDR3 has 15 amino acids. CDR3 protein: CASSLEGQGAQPQHF. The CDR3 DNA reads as TGTGCCAGCAGCTTAGAGGGACAGGGGGCTCAGCCCCAGCATTTT.

The CDR3 region has the DNA TGTGCCTGGAGTCGTGGAACAGTTGGGTACGAGCAGTACTTC. It specifies CAWSRGTVGYEQYF. The J gene is TRBJ2-7, the V gene TRBV30; D not certain. Germline-derived CDR1 and CDR2 are GTSNPN and SVGIG (reference sequence). Trimming left V 2 bases short and J 4 bases short, with 15 bases between. CDR3 length: 14 residues.

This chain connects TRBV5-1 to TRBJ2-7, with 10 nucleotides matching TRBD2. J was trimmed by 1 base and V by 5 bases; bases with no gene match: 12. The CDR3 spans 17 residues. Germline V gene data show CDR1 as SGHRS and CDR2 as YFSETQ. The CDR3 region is CASRDTSGRGPSYEQYF. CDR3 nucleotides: TGCGCCAGCAGGGATACAAGCGGGAGGGGGCCTTCCTACGAGCAGTACTTC.

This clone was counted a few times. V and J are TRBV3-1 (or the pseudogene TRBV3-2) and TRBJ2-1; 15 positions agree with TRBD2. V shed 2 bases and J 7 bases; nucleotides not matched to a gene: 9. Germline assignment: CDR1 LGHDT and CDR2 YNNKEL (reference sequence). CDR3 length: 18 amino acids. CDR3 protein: CASSQPGLAGGRSNEQFF. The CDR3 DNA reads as TGTGCCAGCAGCCAACCCGGACTAGCGGGAGGGCGATCTAATGAGCAGTTCTTC.

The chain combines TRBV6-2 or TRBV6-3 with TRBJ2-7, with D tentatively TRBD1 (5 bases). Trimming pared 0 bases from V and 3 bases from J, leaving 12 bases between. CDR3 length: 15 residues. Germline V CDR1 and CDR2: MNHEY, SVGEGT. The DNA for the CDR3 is TGTGCCAGCAGTTACTCGTCAGGACATCACTACGAGCAGTACTTC. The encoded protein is CASSYSSGHHYEQYF.

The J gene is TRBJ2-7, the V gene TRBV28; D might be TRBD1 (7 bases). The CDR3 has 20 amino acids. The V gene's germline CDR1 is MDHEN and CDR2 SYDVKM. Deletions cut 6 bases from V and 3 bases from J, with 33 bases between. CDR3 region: CASSPTGRNYYYYYYYEQYF. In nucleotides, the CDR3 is TGTGCCAGCAGCCCGACAGGGAGGAACTACTACTACTACTACTACTACGAGCAGTACTTC.